This T cell receptor beta chain was captured in a study of cytomegalovirus exposure and HLA in healthy donors. Notes on the study in general: Listed as cytomegalovirus-associated were 170 or so TCR beta chains. According to a subsequent analysis, TCR clusters identified in the first cohort showed a tendency to co-occur across the 100 to 150 validation repertoires. Most TCRs appeared rarely, but some public TCRs recurred in many donors. As confirmed in vitro, a few CMV-associated chains were specific for CMV antigens.

Libraries were prepared by immunoSEQ multiplex PCR; TCRdb keeps only in-frame clonotypes and omits some of them. Here the sample spans fewer than 200,000 clones, about four fifths being singletons. This CDR3 has 12 residues. With respect to this clone: Antigen: not known.

This TCR was recovered from a woman under 30 in good health and CMV-seropositive. The chain is built from TRBV5-3 and TRBJ2-1; the D is unclear. TRBV5-3 is designated an ORF whose function remains uncertain. Sequencing used PBMCs. The CDR3 protein is CVIHSSYNEQFF. CDR3 DNA: TGTGTCATCCACAGCTCCTACAATGAGCAGTTCTTC.